Shown below are 10 T cell receptor beta chains from a single sample sequenced in a study of human T cells and chemical hapten exposure. Each CDR3 protein is one row after TCRdb ran MiXCR on the RACE reads. This table has roughly 64,000 distinct CDR3 sequences, 11% appearing once. The time point denotes: patch test 3, about 24 weeks after DPC sensitization. The treatment: therapeutic diphenylcyclopropenone sensitization with weekly scalp DPC. The sample here was whole blood, taken in connection with sensitization to the hapten diphenylcyclopropenone (DPC). These receptors all stem from a young woman with alopecia areata. Some clones in this sample may be carry-over from other donors' samples.

The J gene is TRBJ1-3, the V gene TRBV7-6; D is ambiguous. Germline V lookup: CDR1 SGHVS, CDR2 FNYEAQ. V was shortened by 6 bases and J by 0 bases, with 15 bases between the two germline ends. The CDR3 has 16 amino acids. DNA of the CDR3: TGTGCCAGCAGGCCCCGGGCGGATGGCTCTGGAAACACCATATATTTT. Translating it yields CASRPRADGSGNTIYF.

Many counts were recorded for this clonotype. The rearrangement links TRBV6-5 to TRBJ1-2; 7 bases match TRBD1. Trimming removed 0 bases from V and 5 bases from J; junction bases left unmatched: 9. This CDR3 is built from 16 residues. Per germline, CDR1 MNHEY and CDR2 SVGAGI. CDR3 region: CASSYSMTGFTYGYTF. The CDR3 DNA is TGTGCCAGCAGTTACTCGATGACAGGGTTTACATATGGCTACACCTTC.

This clonotype was seen at least ten times. The rearrangement uses TRBV11-2 and TRBJ2-2; the D call may be TRBD1 or TRBD2 (5 bases each). The CDR3 runs 13 residues. V was clipped by 5 bases and J by 7 bases, with 11 bases between them. Germline CDR1 is SGHAT and CDR2 is FQNNGV. The DNA of the CDR3 is TGTGCCAGCAGCCAACGGGACCTCGGGGAGCTGTTTTTT. The encoded protein is CASSQRDLGELFF.

This clonotype occurred many times. The chain has TRBV29-1 and TRBJ2-1, with 7 bases fitting TRBD1. V lost 7 bases and J lost 5; bases outside the gene matches: 8. Germline V lookup: CDR1 SQVTM, CDR2 ANQGSEA. The CDR3 spans 13 residues. The CDR3 loop is CSAGDRINNEQFF. In nucleotides, the CDR3 is TGCAGCGCCGGGGACAGAATAAACAATGAGCAGTTCTTC.

The chain has TRBV4-1 and TRBJ2-1; D remains ambiguous. The CDR3 totals 16 residues. CDR1 MGHRA and CDR2 YSYEKL come from the germline V gene. Trimming stripped 4 bases from V and 5 bases from J, with 18 bases between. CDR3 amino acids: CASSRGEQVPNNEQFF. CDR3 nucleotide sequence: TGCGCCAGCAGCCGCGGTGAGCAGGTTCCGAACAATGAGCAGTTCTTC.

At least ten counts were recorded for this clonotype. The chain employs TRBV6-6 and TRBJ2-1; D call uncertain. Trimming shortened V by 6 bases and J by 8 bases, and 17 bases separated the two germline ends. Germline loops: CDR1 MNHNY, CDR2 SVGAGI (reference sequence). The CDR3 is 14 residues long. The CDR3 loop is CASSLPAVQDEQFF. Written as DNA, the CDR3 is TGTGCCAGCAGCCTCCCGGCGGTTCAAGATGAGCAGTTCTTC.

V and J are TRBV7-8 and TRBJ1-5, with a tentative D call TRBD1 (6 bases). The CDR3 consists of 15 residues. Germline V lookup: CDR1 SGHVS, CDR2 FQNEAQ. Trimming cost V 5 bases and J 6 bases, with 17 bases left between them. The CDR3 DNA reads as TGTGCCAGCAGCCTGTACCGGGACACCACTCAGCCCCAGCATTTT. This encodes CASSLYRDTTQPQHF.

This clonotype has just a few counts. V and J are TRBV6-2 or TRBV6-3 and TRBJ2-7, with D hard to call. CDR1 and CDR2 from the germline V gene are MNHEY and SVGEGT. V dropped 2 bases and J dropped 0 bases, with 8 bases sitting between them. The CDR3 sequence is 14 residues long. The CDR3 sequence: CASSYPPISYEQYF. CDR3 nucleotides: TGTGCCAGCAGTTACCCCCCAATCTCCTACGAGCAGTACTTC.

This clonotype was detected many times. The chain recombines TRBV7-9 with TRBJ1-6; the match to TRBD1 covers 12 bases. The CDR3 has 16 residues. Per the germline V gene, CDR1 is SEHNR and CDR2 is FQNEAQ (reference sequence). The V segment lost 1 base and the J segment 7 bases; nucleotides outside the gene matches: 2. In DNA, the CDR3 is TGTGCCAGCAGCTTAGGGGACAGGGGGCCAAATTCACCCCTCCACTTT. Encoded protein: CASSLGDRGPNSPLHF. Combining the CDR3 with reference TRBV7-9 and TRBJ1-6 gives the whole variable domain DTGVSQNPRHKITKRGQNVTFRCDPISEHNRLYWYRQTLGQGPEFLTYFQNEAQLEKSRLLSDRFSAERPKGSFSTLEIQRTEQGDSAMYLCASSLGDRGPNSPLHFGNGTRLTVT.

This clonotype came up many times. This chain uses TRBV29-1 with TRBJ2-2; D might be TRBD2 (5 bases). Germline CDR1 reads SQVTM; CDR2 reads ANQGSEA. Between the trimmed V and J ends, which lost 5 bases and 5 bases, there was a span of 12 bases. The CDR3 runs to 13 residues. CDR3 loop: CSVTRGGTGELFF. In DNA, the CDR3 is TGCAGCGTTACCCGGGGTGGTACCGGGGAGCTGTTTTTT.